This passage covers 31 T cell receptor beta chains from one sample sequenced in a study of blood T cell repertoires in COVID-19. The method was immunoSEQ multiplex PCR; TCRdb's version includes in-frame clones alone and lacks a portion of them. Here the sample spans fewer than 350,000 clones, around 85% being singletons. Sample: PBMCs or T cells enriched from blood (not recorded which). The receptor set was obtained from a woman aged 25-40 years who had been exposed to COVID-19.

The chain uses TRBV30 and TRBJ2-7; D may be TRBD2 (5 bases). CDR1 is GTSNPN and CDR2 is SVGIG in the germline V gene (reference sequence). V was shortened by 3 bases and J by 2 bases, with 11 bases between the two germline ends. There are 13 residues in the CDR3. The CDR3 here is CAWRRAGPYEQYF. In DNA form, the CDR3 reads TGTGCCTGGAGGAGGGCAGGTCCCTACGAGCAGTACTTC.

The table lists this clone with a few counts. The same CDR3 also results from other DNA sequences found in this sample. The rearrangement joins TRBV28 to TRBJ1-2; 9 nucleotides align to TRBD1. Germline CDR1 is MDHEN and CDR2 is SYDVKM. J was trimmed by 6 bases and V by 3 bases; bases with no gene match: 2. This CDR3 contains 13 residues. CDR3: CASSFRQGDGYTF. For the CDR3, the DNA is TGTGCCAGCAGTTTCCGACAGGGGGATGGCTACACCTTC.

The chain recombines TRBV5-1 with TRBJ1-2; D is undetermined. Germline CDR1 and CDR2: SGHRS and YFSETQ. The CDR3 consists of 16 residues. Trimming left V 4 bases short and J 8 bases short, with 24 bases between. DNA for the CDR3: TGCGCCAGCAGCCCCTTTTCCCTCGGGGTTATGGGCGGCTACACCTTC. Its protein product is CASSPFSLGVMGGYTF.

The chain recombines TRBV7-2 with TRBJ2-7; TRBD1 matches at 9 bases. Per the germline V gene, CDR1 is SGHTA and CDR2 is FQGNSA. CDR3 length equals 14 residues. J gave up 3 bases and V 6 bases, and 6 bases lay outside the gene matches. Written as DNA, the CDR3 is TGTGCCAGCAGGTCGACAGGGGGACACTACGAGCAGTACTTC. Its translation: CASRSTGGHYEQYF.

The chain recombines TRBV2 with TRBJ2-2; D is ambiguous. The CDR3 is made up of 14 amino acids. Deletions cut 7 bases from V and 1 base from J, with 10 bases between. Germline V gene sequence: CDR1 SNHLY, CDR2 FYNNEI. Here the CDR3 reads CASKASGNTGELFF. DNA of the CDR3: TGTGCCAGCAAAGCATCAGGGAACACCGGGGAGCTGTTTTTT.

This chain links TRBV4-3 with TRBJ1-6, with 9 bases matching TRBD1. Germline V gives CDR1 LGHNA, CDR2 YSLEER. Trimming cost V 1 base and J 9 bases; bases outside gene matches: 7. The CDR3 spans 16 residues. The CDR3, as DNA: TGCGCCAGCAGCCAAGCCCGGGACAGGGAGGGTTCACCCCTCCACTTT. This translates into CASSQARDREGSPLHF.

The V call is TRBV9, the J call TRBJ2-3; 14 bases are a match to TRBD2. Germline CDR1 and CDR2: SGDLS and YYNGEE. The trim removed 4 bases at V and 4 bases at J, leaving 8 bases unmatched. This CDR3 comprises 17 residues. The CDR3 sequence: CASSTRLAGGPPDTQYF. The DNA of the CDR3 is TGTGCCAGCAGCACCCGACTAGCGGGAGGGCCCCCAGATACGCAGTATTTT.

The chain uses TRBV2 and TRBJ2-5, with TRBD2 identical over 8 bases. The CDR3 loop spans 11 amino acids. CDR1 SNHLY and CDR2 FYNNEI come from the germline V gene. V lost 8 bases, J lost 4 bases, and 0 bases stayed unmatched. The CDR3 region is CASLAGETQYF. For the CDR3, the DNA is TGTGCCAGCCTAGCGGGAGAGACCCAGTACTTC.

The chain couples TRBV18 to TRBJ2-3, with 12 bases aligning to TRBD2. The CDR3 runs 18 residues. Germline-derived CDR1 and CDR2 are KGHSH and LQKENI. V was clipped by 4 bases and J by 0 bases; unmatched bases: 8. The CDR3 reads CASSHRTSGTSSTDTQYF. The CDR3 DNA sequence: TGTGCCAGCTCACACCGGACTAGCGGGACTTCTAGCACAGATACGCAGTATTTT.

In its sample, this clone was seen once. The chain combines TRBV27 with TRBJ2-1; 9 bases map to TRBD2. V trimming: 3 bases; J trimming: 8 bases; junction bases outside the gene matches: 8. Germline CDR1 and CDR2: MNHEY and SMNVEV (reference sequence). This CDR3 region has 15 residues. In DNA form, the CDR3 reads TGTGCCAGCAGTTTTGGACTAGCGTTTGGCGATGAGCAGTTCTTC. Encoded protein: CASSFGLAFGDEQFF.

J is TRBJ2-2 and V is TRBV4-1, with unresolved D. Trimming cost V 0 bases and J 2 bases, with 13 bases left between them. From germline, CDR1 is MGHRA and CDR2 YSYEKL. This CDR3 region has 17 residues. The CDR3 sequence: CASSQDPAGRNTGELFF. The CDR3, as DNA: TGCGCCAGCAGCCAAGATCCTGCAGGCCGAAACACCGGGGAGCTGTTTTTT.

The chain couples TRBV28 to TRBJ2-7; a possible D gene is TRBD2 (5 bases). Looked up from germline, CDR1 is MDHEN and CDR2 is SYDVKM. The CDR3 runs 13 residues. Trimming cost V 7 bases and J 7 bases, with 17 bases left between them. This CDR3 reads CASNPAAPGEQYF. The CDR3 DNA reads TGTGCCAGCAACCCCGCGGCGCCGGGGGAGCAGTACTTC.

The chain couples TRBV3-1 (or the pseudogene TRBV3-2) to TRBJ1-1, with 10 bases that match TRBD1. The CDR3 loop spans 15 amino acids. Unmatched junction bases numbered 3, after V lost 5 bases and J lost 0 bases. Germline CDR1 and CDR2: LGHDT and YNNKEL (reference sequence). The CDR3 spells CASSDRGRMNTEAFF. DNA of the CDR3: TGTGCCAGCAGCGACAGGGGGCGCATGAACACTGAAGCTTTCTTT.

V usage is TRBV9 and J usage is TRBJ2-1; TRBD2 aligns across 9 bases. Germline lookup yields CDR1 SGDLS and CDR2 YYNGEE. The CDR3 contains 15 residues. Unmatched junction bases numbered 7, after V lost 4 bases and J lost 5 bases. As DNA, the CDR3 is TGTGCCAGCAGCTCTTCGGGACTAGCCCACAATGAGCAGTTCTTC. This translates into CASSSSGLAHNEQFF. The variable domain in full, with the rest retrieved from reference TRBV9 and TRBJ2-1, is DSGVTQTPKHLITATGQRVTLRCSPRSGDLSVYWYQQSLDQGLQFLIQYYNGEERAKGNILERFSAQQFPDLHSELNLSSLELGDSALYFCASSSSGLAHNEQFFGPGTRLTVL.

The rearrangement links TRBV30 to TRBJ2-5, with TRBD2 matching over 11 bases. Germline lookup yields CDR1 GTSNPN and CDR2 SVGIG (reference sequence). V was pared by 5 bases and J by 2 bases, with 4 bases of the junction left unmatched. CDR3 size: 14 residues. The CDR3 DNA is TGTGCCTGGGATAGCGGGAGGGGGCAAGAGACCCAGTACTTC. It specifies CAWDSGRGQETQYF. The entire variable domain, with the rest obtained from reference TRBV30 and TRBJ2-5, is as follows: SQTIHQWPATLVQPVGSPLSLECTVEGTSNPNLYWYRQAAGRGLQLLFYSVGIGQISSEVPQNLSASRPQDRQFILSSKKLLLSDSGFYLCAWDSGRGQETQYFGPGTRLLVL.

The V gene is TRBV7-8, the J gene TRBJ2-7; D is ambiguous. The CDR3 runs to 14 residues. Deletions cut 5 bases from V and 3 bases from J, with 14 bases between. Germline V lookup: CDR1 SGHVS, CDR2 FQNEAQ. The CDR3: CASSTLQRLYEQYF. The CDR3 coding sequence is TGTGCCAGCAGCACCCTTCAGCGCCTCTACGAGCAGTACTTC.

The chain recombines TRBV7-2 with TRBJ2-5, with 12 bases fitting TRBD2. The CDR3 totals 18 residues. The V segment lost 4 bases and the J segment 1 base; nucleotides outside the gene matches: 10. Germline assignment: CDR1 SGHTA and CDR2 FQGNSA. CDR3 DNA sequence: TGTGCCAGCAGCTCTCCCTCCCGACTAGCGGGAGTCCAAGAGACCCAGTACTTC. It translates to CASSSPSRLAGVQETQYF.

DNA for the CDR3: TGTGCCAGCCGTGGGACTGGACGCACAGATACGCAGTATTTT. Amino acid sequence: CASRGTGRTDTQYF. The chain links TRBV18 to TRBJ2-3, with D tentatively TRBD2 (6 bases). The CDR3 spans 14 residues. With 8 bases removed from V and 1 base from J, the gap between germline ends came to 13 bases. Germline CDR1 and CDR2: KGHSH and LQKENI.

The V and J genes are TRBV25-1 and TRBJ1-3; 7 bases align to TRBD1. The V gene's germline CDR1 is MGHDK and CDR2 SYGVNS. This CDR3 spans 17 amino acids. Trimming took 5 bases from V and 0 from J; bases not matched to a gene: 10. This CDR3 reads CASSPLTGTSSGNTIYF. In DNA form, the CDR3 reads TGTGCCAGCAGTCCGTTGACAGGGACCTCCTCTGGAAACACCATATATTTT.

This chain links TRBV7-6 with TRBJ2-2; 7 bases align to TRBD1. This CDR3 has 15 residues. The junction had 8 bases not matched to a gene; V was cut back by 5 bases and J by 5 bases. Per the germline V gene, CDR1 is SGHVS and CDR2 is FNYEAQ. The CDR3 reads CASSLTGDETGELFF. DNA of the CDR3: TGTGCCAGCAGCCTAACAGGGGATGAGACCGGGGAGCTGTTTTTT.

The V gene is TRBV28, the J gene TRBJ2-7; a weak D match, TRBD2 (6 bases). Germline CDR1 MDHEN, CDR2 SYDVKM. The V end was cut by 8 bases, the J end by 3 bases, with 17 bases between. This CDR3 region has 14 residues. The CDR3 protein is CASSRDSSIYEQYF. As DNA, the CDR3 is TGTGCCAGCTCCCGGGACTCCTCAATCTACGAGCAGTACTTC.

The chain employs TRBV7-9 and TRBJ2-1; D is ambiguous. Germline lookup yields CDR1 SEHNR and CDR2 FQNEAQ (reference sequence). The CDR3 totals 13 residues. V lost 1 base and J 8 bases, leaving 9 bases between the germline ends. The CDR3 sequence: CASSLEAIHEQFF. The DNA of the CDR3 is TGTGCCAGCAGCTTAGAAGCGATACATGAGCAGTTCTTC.

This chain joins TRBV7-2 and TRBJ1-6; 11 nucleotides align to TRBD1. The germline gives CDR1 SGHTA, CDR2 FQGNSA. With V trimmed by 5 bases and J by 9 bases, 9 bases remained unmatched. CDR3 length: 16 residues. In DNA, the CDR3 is TGTGCCAGCAGCCTCGCAGGAGGGACAGGGGGTTCACCCCTCCACTTT. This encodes CASSLAGGTGGSPLHF.

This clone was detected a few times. CDR3 loop: CASSPTVLSSYEQYF. The CDR3 bases are TGTGCCAGCAGCCCGACAGTCCTCAGCTCCTACGAGCAGTACTTC. This sequence joins TRBV5-6 and TRBJ2-7; TRBD1 might be the D (5 bases). The V gene's germline CDR1 is SGHDT and CDR2 YYEEEE. V shed 4 bases and J shed 0 bases, with 14 bases lying between them. This CDR3 is 15 amino acids long.

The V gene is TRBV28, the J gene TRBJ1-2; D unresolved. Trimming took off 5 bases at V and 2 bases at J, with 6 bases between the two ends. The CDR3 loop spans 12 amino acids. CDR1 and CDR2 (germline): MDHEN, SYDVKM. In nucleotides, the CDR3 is TGTGCCAGCAGTAATCCGAACTATGGCTACACCTTC. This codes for CASSNPNYGYTF.

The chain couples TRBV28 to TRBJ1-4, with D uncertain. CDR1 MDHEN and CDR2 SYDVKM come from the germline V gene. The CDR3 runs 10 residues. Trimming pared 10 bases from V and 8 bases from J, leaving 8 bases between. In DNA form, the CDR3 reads TGTGCCACCAGACTCGAAAAACTGTTTTTT. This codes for CATRLEKLFF.

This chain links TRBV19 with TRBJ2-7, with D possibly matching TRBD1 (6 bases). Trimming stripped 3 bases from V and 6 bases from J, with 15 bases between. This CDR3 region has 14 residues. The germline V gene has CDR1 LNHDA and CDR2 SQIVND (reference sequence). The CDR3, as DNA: TGTGCCAGTAGTATCTATCAGGGGCTCGGCGAGCAGTACTTC. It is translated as CASSIYQGLGEQYF.

CDR3 sequence reads: CASSKRLAGETYEQYF. The CDR3 DNA is TGTGCCAGCAGCAAGAGACTAGCGGGAGAAACCTACGAGCAGTACTTC. J is TRBJ2-7 and V is TRBV21-1; TRBD2, as called in the table, went unchecked against the DNA. TRBV21-1 has pseudogene status. The CDR3 has 16 residues.

Here the CDR3 reads CASSYRPGQGSNQPQHF. The CDR3 DNA is TGTGCCAGCAGTTATAGACCGGGACAGGGGAGCAATCAGCCCCAGCATTTT. The genes are TRBV28 and TRBJ1-5; 10 bases match TRBD1. With V trimmed by 4 bases and J by 1 base, 7 bases remained unmatched. CDR1 is MDHEN, CDR2 SYDVKM, per germline. The length of the CDR3 is 17 residues.

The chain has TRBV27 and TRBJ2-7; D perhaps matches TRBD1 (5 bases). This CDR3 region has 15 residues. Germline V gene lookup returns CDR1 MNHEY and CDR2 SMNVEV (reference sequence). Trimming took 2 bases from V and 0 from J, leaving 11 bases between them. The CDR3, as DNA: TGTGCCAGCAGTTTAAGAAGGGGAAACTCCTACGAGCAGTACTTC. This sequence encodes CASSLRRGNSYEQYF.

This CDR3 reads CARVPGQTEAFF. CDR3 coding DNA: TGTGCCAGGGTCCCGGGACAGACTGAAGCTTTCTTT. The genes are TRBV19 and TRBJ1-1; 7 nucleotides match TRBD1. Germline loops: CDR1 LNHDA, CDR2 SQIVND (reference sequence). The CDR3 has 12 amino acids. Trimming removed 9 bases from V and 5 bases from J; junction bases left unmatched: 6.